This TCR beta chain came from a study of T cell repertoires in cytomegalovirus infection. Overall study: It was recently identified HLA-C-restricted and well-studied HLA-B-restricted CMV epitopes that the study used. In public TCR beta signatures, there were indications of both CMV infection and matching HLA type.

General study findings and limits: There were HLA-C-restricted CMV-specific TCR beta clonotypes dominating the ex vivo response. Cumulative public TCR beta family frequency identified carriers of CMV plus the relevant HLA.

MiXCR, applied by TCRdb to the reads, yields one record per CDR3 protein. Found here are a few hundred thousand distinct CDR3 sequences, about 33% of them singletons; the top ten hold about a sixth. The ends were cut back, 5 bases at V and 6 bases at J, with 13 bases in the middle. Germline V gives CDR1 LNHDA, CDR2 SQIVND (reference sequence). The CDR3 has 13 amino acids. The sample holds a few counts of this clonotype. Its antigen is currently unknown. The sequence came from a human donor in good health (CMV status not recorded). Some clones in this sample may be carry-over from other donors' samples. The specimen comprised cultured PBMCs, sampled from culture after CMV antigen stimulation. The gene calls are TRBV19 and TRBJ1-2, with D tentatively TRBD1 (5 bases). CDR3 sequence reads: CASSAGQVDGYTF. In DNA, the CDR3 is TGTGCCAGTAGTGCGGGGCAGGTGGATGGCTACACCTTC.